Reported below is one T cell receptor (beta chain). The authors' processing: Amplification of reference gene primers provided the estimated nucleated cell counts. The assay was immunoSEQ multiplex PCR, and TCRdb's table has in-frame clones only and misses some. V and J calls and clone size are given by that table; D and trimming were obtained from the DNA. This table has about 180,000 clones, 89% appearing once. The data are from a study of blood T cell repertoires in COVID-19. Overall study: COVID-19 samples, acute and convalescent, were from the United States, Italy and Spain.

Membership in each cohort depended on participant-reported clinical history. The clonotype originates from a woman aged 40 to 50 with acute COVID-19. The sequencing sample was made of PBMCs or T cells enriched from blood (not recorded which).

DNA of the CDR3: TGTGCCAGCTCAGGGGGCGCAGGTGAAAAACTGTTTTTT. Translation: CASSGGAGEKLFF. The V call is TRBV18, the J call TRBJ1-4; a possible D gene is TRBD1 (6 bases). Germline V CDR1 and CDR2: KGHSH, LQKENI. CDR3 length: 13 amino acids. Between the trimmed V and J ends, which lost 5 bases and 7 bases, there was a span of 11 bases.